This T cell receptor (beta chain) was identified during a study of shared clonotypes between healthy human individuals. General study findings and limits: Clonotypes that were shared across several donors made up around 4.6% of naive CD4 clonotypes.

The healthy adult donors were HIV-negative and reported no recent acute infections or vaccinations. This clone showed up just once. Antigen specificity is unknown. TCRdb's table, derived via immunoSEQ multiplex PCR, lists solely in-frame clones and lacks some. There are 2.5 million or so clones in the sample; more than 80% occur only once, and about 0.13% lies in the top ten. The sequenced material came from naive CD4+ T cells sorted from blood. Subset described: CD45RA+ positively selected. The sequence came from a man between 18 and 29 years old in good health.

CDR3 loop: CASSFRDPREQYF. The CDR3 region has the DNA TGTGCCAGCAGTTTTCGGGACCCGCGCGAGCAGTACTTC. The V gene is TRBV27, the J gene TRBJ2-7; D might be TRBD1 or TRBD2, each matching 5 bases. The V gene's germline CDR1 is MNHEY and CDR2 SMNVEV (reference sequence). V was pared by 3 bases and J by 6 bases, with 12 bases between. The CDR3 is 13 amino acids.